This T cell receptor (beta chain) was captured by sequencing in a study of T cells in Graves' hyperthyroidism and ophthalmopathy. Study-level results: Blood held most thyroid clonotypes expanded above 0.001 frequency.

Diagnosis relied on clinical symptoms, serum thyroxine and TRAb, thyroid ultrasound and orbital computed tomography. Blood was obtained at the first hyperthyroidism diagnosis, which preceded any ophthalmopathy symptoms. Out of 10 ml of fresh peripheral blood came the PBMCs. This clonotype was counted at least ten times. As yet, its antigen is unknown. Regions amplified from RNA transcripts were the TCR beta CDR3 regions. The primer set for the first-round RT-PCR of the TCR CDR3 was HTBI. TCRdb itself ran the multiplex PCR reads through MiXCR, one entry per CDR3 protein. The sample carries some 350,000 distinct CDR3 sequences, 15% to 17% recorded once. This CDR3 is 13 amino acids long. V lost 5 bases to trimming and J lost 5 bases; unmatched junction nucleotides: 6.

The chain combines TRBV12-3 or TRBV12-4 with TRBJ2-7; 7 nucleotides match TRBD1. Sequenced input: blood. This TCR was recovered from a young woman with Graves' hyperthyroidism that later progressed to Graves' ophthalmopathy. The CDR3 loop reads CASSNRGVNEQYF. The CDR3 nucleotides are TGTGCCAGCAGTAACAGGGGAGTTAACGAGCAGTACTTC.